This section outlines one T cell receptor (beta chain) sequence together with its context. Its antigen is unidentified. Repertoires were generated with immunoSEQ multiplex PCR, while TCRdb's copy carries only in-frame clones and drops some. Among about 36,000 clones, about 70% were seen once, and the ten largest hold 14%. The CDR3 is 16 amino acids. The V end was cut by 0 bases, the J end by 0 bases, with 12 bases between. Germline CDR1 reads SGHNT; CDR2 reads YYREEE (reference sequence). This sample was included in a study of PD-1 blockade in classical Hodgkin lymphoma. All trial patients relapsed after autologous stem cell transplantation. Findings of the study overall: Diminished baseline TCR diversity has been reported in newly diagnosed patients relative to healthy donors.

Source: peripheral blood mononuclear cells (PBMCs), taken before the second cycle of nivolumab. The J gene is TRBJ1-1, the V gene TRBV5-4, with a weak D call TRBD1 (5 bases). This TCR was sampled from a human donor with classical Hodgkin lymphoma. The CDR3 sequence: CASSLGTPRVNTEAFF. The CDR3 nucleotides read TGTGCCAGCAGCTTGGGGACGCCCAGGGTGAACACTGAAGCTTTCTTT.